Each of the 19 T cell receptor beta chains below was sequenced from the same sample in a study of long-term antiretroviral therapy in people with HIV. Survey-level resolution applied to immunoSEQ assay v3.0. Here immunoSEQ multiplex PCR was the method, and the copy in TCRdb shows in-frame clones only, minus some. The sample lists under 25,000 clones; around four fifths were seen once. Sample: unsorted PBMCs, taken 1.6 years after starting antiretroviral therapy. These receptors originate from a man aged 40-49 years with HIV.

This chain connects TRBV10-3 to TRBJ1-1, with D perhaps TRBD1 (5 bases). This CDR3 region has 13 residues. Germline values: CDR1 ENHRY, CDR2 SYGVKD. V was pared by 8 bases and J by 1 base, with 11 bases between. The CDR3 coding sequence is TGTGCCATCGGGGGGGAGGGGAACACTGAAGCTTTCTTT. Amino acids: CAIGGEGNTEAFF.

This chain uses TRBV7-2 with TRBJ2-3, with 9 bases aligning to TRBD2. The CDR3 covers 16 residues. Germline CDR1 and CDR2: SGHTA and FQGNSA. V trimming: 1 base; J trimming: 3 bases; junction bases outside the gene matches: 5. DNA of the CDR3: TGTGCCAGCAGCTTAGTAGCGGGAGCGGGTACAGATACGCAGTATTTT. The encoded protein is CASSLVAGAGTDTQYF.

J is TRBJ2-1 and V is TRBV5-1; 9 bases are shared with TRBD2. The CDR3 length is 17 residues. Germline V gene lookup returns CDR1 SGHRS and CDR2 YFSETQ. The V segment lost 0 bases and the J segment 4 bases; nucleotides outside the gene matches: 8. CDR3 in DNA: TGCGCCAGCAGCTTGGAGGTGGTTGCGGGAGGGTACAATGAGCAGTTCTTC. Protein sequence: CASSLEVVAGGYNEQFF.

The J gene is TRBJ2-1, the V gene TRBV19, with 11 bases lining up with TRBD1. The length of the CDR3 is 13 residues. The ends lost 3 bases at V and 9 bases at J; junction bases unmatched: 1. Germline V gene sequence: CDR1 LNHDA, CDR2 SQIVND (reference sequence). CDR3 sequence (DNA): TGTGCCAGTAGTATCGGACAGGGGGCTGAGCAGTTCTTC. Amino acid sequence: CASSIGQGAEQFF. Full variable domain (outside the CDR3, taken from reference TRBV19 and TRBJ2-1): DGGITQSPKYLFRKEGQNVTLSCEQNLNHDAMYWYRQDPGQGLRLIYYSQIVNDFQKGDIAEGYSVSREKKESFPLTVTSAQKNPTAFYLCASSIGQGAEQFFGPGTRLTVL.

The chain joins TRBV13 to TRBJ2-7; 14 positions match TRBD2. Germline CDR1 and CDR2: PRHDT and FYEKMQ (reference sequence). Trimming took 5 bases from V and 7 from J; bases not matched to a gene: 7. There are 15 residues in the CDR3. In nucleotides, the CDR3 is TGTGCCAGCAGCCCCCCACGACTAGCGGGGGGGGAGCAGTACTTC. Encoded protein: CASSPPRLAGGEQYF.

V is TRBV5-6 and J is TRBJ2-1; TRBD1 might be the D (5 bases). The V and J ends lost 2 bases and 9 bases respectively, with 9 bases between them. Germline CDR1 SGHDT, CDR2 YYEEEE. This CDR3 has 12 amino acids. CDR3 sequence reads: CASSLRGTEQFF. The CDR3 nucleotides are TGTGCCAGCAGCTTAAGGGGTACTGAGCAGTTCTTC.

The CDR3 protein is CASSTLTGSGELFF. In nucleotides, the CDR3 is TGTGCCAGTAGTACCCTTACAGGGTCCGGGGAGCTGTTTTTT. This sequence joins TRBV19 and TRBJ2-2, with a tentative D call TRBD1 (6 bases). CDR1 and CDR2 (germline): LNHDA, SQIVND (reference sequence). Trimming shortened V by 4 bases and J by 6 bases, and 12 bases separated the two germline ends. This CDR3 is 14 amino acids long. Variable domain in full (rest from reference TRBV19 and TRBJ2-2): DGGITQSPKYLFRKEGQNVTLSCEQNLNHDAMYWYRQDPGQGLRLIYYSQIVNDFQKGDIAEGYSVSREKKESFPLTVTSAQKNPTAFYLCASSTLTGSGELFFGEGSRLTVL.

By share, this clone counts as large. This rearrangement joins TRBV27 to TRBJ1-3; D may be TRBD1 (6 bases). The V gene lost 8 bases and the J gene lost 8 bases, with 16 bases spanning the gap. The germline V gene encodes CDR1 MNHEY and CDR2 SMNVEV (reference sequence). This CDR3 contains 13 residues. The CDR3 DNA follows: TGTGCCAGCCGAAGGGTCCCAGGGGACACCATATATTTT. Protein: CASRRVPGDTIYF.

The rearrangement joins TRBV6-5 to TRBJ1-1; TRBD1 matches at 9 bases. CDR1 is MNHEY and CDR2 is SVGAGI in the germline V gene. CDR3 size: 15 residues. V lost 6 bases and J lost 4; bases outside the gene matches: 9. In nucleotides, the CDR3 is TGTGCCAGCAGACAACAGGGGGCGCTTCTCACTGAAGCTTTCTTT. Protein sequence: CASRQQGALLTEAFF.

The CDR3 DNA reads as TGTGCCAGCAGCCGACAGGGGAGTAAGGGGCAGTACTTC. Amino acids: CASSRQGSKGQYF. The chain combines TRBV28 with TRBJ2-7; 8 bases line up with TRBD1. The CDR3 extends over 13 amino acids. V gave up 6 bases and J gave up 9 bases; unmatched junction bases: 10. Looked up from germline, CDR1 is MDHEN and CDR2 is SYDVKM.

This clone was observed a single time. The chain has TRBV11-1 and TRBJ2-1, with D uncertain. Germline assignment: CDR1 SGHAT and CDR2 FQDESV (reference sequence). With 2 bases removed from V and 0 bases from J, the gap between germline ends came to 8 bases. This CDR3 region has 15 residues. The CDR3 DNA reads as TGTGCCAGCAGCTTAATAAAATCCTCCTACAATGAGCAGTTCTTC. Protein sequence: CASSLIKSSYNEQFF.

The CDR3 DNA reads TGTGCCAGCAGCACGGACAGGGGGCGAGATTTTTCCCGCGAGCAGTACTTC. Amino acid sequence: CASSTDRGRDFSREQYF. V and J are TRBV5-6 and TRBJ2-7, with TRBD1 identical over 11 bases. Germline V gene data show CDR1 as SGHDT and CDR2 as YYEEEE. Trimming took 4 bases from V and 6 from J; bases not matched to a gene: 15. The CDR3 runs to 17 residues.

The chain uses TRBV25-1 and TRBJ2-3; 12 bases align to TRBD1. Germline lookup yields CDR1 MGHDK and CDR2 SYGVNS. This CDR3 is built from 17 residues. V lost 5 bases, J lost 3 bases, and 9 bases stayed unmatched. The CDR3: CASSKPGQGAVTDTQYF. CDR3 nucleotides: TGTGCCAGCAGTAAACCGGGACAGGGGGCCGTTACAGATACGCAGTATTTT.

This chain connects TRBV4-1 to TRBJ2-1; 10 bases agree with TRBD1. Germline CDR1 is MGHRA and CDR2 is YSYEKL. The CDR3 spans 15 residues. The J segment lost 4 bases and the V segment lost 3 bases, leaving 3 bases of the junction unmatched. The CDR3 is CASSQRGQGYNEQFF. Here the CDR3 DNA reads TGCGCCAGCAGCCAGAGGGGACAGGGGTACAATGAGCAGTTCTTC.

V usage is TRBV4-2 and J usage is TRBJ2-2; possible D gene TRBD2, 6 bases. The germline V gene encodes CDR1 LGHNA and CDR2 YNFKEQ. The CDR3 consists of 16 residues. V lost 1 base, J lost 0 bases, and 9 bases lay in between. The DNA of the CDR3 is TGTGCCAGCAGCCAAGTCGCGGGGTCGAACACCGGGGAGCTGTTTTTT. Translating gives CASSQVAGSNTGELFF.

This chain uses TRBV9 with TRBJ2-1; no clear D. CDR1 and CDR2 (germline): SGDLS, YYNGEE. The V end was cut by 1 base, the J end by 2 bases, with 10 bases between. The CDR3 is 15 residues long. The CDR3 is CASSVKTSTYNEQFF. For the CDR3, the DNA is TGTGCCAGCAGCGTAAAAACGAGCACCTACAATGAGCAGTTCTTC.

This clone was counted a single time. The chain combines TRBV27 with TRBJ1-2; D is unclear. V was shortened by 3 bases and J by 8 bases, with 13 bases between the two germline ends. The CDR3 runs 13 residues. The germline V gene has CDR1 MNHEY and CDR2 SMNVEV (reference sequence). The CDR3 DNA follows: TGTGCCAGCAGTTTGCGAGGTGGACCCGGCTACACCTTC. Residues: CASSLRGGPGYTF.

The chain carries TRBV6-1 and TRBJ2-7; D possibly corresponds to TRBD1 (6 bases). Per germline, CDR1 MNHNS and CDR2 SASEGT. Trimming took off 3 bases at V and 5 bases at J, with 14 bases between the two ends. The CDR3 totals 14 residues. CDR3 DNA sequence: TGTGCCAGCAGTGACAGGGGATCGTGGGACGAGCAGTACTTC. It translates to CASSDRGSWDEQYF.

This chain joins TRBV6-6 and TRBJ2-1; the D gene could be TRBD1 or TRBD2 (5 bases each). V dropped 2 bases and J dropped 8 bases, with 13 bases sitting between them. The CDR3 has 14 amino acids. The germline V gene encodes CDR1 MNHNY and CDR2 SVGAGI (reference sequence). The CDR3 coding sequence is TGTGCCAGCAGTTACGCGGTCCAGGGAGATGAGCAGTTCTTC. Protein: CASSYAVQGDEQFF.